This passage covers 27 T cell receptor beta chains from one sample sequenced in a study of CD8 T cells in Susac syndrome. An amount of RNA that ranged from roughly 0.5 to 1 ug was reverse transcribed with random hexamers. MiXCR was run by TCRdb on the immunoSEQ multiplex PCR reads, yielding one entry per CDR3 protein. The table lists 110,000 or so distinct CDR3 sequences, roughly 94% of them singletons, with approximately 0.1% in the top ten. Sequencing was done on a sample of CD4+ T cells from PBMCs. The source is a human donor in good health.

The chain employs TRBV6-4 and TRBJ2-6; D is unclear. Trimming shortened V by 7 bases and J by 0 bases, and 4 bases separated the two germline ends. CDR1 is MRHNA and CDR2 is SNTAGT in the germline V gene. The CDR3 has 13 residues. The CDR3 nucleotides read TGTGCCAGCACGATCTCTGGGGCCAACGTCCTGACTTTC. Translation gives CASTISGANVLTF.

The chain recombines TRBV7-2 with TRBJ2-3; 12 bases match TRBD2. Losses at the gene ends were 5 bases for V and 0 bases for J; bases not matched to a gene: 3. In germline, CDR1 is SGHTA, CDR2 FQGNSA. This CDR3 is built from 16 residues. As DNA, the CDR3 is TGTGCCAGCAGCACAGGACTAGCGGGAAGCACAGATACGCAGTATTTT. Translated, it gives CASSTGLAGSTDTQYF. Supplemented by reference TRBV7-2 and TRBJ2-3, the full variable domain reads GAGVSQSPSNKVTEKGKDVELRCDPISGHTALYWYRQSLGQGLEFLIYFQGNSAPDKSGLPSDRFSAERTGGSVSTLTIQRTQQEDSAVYLCASSTGLAGSTDTQYFGPGTRLTVL.

The V and J genes are TRBV12-3 or TRBV12-4 and TRBJ2-1; D possibly corresponds to TRBD2 (6 bases). The CDR3 is 13 residues long. V dropped 3 bases and J dropped 6 bases, with 9 bases sitting between them. CDR3 loop: CASSFRTTNEQFF. The DNA of the CDR3 is TGTGCCAGCAGTTTTCGGACTACCAATGAGCAGTTCTTC.

The CDR3 DNA follows: TGTGCCAGCAGCTTAGCAATTGGGTCCCCCGGCCACATTCAGTACTTC. Its translation is CASSLAIGSPGHIQYF. The chain employs TRBV7-2 and TRBJ2-4, with D hard to call. This CDR3 contains 16 residues. The germline CDR1 and CDR2 sequences are SGHTA and FQGNSA. Trimming shortened V by 0 bases and J by 8 bases, and 17 bases separated the two germline ends.

This chain links TRBV6-5 with TRBJ2-1; no clear D gene. There are 13 residues in the CDR3. Germline lookup yields CDR1 MNHEY and CDR2 SVGAGI. With 1 base removed from V and 12 bases from J, the gap between germline ends came to 13 bases. DNA of the CDR3: TGTGCCAGCAGTTACTTCCAGACAAGGCGGCAGTTCTTC. This encodes CASSYFQTRRQFF.

The chain is built from TRBV7-9 and TRBJ2-2; 9 positions agree with TRBD1. CDR3 length equals 15 residues. V trimming: 7 bases; J trimming: 0 bases; junction bases outside the gene matches: 3. Germline V gene lookup returns CDR1 SEHNR and CDR2 FQNEAQ (reference sequence). The CDR3 nucleotides read TGTGCCAGCATGAGACAGGGGGCGAACACCGGGGAGCTGTTTTTT. This sequence encodes CASMRQGANTGELFF.

CDR3 protein: CASRPPGQASGGYTF. CDR3 sequence (DNA): TGTGCCAGCAGACCTCCGGGACAGGCCTCTGGTGGCTACACCTTC. The V call is TRBV28, the J call TRBJ1-2, with TRBD1 matching over 8 bases. The CDR3 extends over 15 amino acids. After removal of 6 bases from V and 7 bases from J, the junction contained 13 bases not matched to a gene. The germline gives CDR1 MDHEN, CDR2 SYDVKM.

This chain uses TRBV27 with TRBJ1-2, with D perhaps matching TRBD1 (5 bases). The CDR3 runs to 13 residues. Germline V gene lookup returns CDR1 MNHEY and CDR2 SMNVEV (reference sequence). V was pared by 4 bases and J by 8 bases, with 14 bases between. CDR3 sequence: CASSSRGLWGYTF. The CDR3 DNA reads TGTGCCAGCAGTTCGAGGGGCCTTTGGGGCTACACCTTC.

V and J are TRBV29-1 and TRBJ1-1; a possible D gene is TRBD1 (5 bases). Between the trimmed V and J ends, which lost 8 bases and 2 bases, there was a span of 12 bases. This CDR3 comprises 12 residues. Germline CDR1 SQVTM, CDR2 ANQGSEA. The DNA for the CDR3 is TGCAGCTCTGTGGGGCTCAACACTGAAGCTTTCTTT. Translation: CSSVGLNTEAFF.

This clonotype showed up just once. The V gene is TRBV5-6, the J gene TRBJ1-5; D gene uncertain. The CDR3 is made up of 12 amino acids. Germline V gene data show CDR1 as SGHDT and CDR2 as YYEEEE. Between the trimmed V and J ends, which lost 2 bases and 6 bases, there was a span of 6 bases. CDR3 sequence (DNA): TGTGCCAGCAGCTTAAGCGGTCAGCCCCAGCATTTT. Its protein is CASSLSGQPQHF. The variable domain in full, with the rest retrieved from reference TRBV5-6 and TRBJ1-5, is DAGVTQSPTHLIKTRGQQVTLRCSPKSGHDTVSWYQQALGQGPQFIFQYYEEEERQRGNFPDRFSGHQFPNYSSELNVNALLLGDSALYLCASSLSGQPQHFGDGTRLSIL.

The chain recombines TRBV3-1 with TRBJ2-7; 8 bases map to TRBD2. Trimming removed 1 base from V and 2 bases from J; junction bases left unmatched: 4. CDR1 and CDR2 from the germline V gene are LGHDT and YNNKEL (reference sequence). The CDR3 has 15 amino acids. The DNA of the CDR3 is TGTGCCAGCAGCCAAGGGCTAGCGGGCCCCTACGAGCAGTACTTC. It codes for CASSQGLAGPYEQYF.

The V call is TRBV20-1, the J call TRBJ1-1; 8 nucleotides line up with TRBD1. V gave up 8 bases and J gave up 5 bases; unmatched junction bases: 7. Looked up from germline, CDR1 is DFQATT and CDR2 is SNEGSKA (reference sequence). The CDR3 spans 12 residues. The CDR3: CSPDRAGTEAFF. The DNA of the CDR3 is TGCAGTCCGGACAGGGCGGGTACTGAAGCTTTCTTT.

J is TRBJ2-7 and V is TRBV30; D is uncertain. CDR1 is GTSNPN and CDR2 is SVGIG in the germline V gene (reference sequence). V was cut by 2 bases and J by 0 bases, with 5 bases left in between. This CDR3 spans 12 amino acids. The CDR3 is CAWSTSSYEQYF. The CDR3 bases are TGTGCCTGGAGTACAAGCTCCTACGAGCAGTACTTC.

This clonotype was detected a few times. The V gene is TRBV5-8, the J gene TRBJ2-7; D gene unclear. V was trimmed by 0 bases and J by 6 bases, leaving 4 bases between them. The germline V gene encodes CDR1 SGHTS and CDR2 YDEGEE. The length of the CDR3 is 11 residues. The CDR3: CASSLGGEQYF. The CDR3 DNA is TGTGCCAGCAGCTTGGGTGGCGAGCAGTACTTC.

The chain combines TRBV5-6 with TRBJ2-1; 7 bases map to TRBD2. Germline CDR1 and CDR2: SGHDT and YYEEEE. There are 19 residues in the CDR3. V trimming: 1 base; J trimming: 1 base; junction bases outside the gene matches: 14. CDR3 DNA: TGTGCCAGCAGCTTGATGAGAGTTGGTGGGAGGGAGTCCTACAATGAGCAGTTCTTC. It specifies CASSLMRVGGRESYNEQFF.

The chain joins TRBV9 to TRBJ1-5, with D possibly being TRBD1 (5 bases). Germline CDR1 SGDLS, CDR2 YYNGEE. The CDR3 is made up of 14 amino acids. The V end was cut by 4 bases, the J end by 8 bases, with 16 bases between. The CDR3 DNA reads TGTGCCAGCAGCCCTACGGAGGGCAGGGAGCCCCAGCATTTT. This sequence encodes CASSPTEGREPQHF.

The chain joins TRBV3-1 to TRBJ2-1; D is possibly TRBD2 (6 bases). V lost 1 base to trimming and J lost 0 bases, with 10 bases between them. This CDR3 is 16 amino acids long. Germline V gene lookup returns CDR1 LGHDT and CDR2 YNNKEL (reference sequence). This CDR3 is CASSQGGGLSYNEQFF. The DNA for the CDR3 is TGTGCCAGCAGCCAAGGGGGAGGCCTCTCCTACAATGAGCAGTTCTTC.

The rearrangement links TRBV30 to TRBJ1-4; D gene unclear. Trimming shortened V by 1 base and J by 0 bases, and 9 bases separated the two germline ends. Germline lookup yields CDR1 GTSNPN and CDR2 SVGIG (reference sequence). This CDR3 comprises 15 residues. CDR3 region: CAWSDPRTTNEKLFF. For the CDR3, the DNA is TGTGCCTGGAGTGACCCCAGGACAACTAATGAAAAACTGTTTTTT.

The chain employs TRBV3-1 and TRBJ2-1; D gene uncertain. The CDR3 spans 15 residues. The V and J ends lost 0 bases and 6 bases respectively, with 12 bases between them. In germline, CDR1 is LGHDT, CDR2 YNNKEL (reference sequence). The CDR3 DNA reads as TGTGCCAGCAGCCAAGATTCGCTGCTTGGCAATGAGCAGTTCTTC. This translates into CASSQDSLLGNEQFF.

V usage is TRBV9 and J usage is TRBJ2-2; TRBD2 might be the D (6 bases). Trimming stripped 0 bases from V and 2 bases from J, with 11 bases between. Germline values: CDR1 SGDLS, CDR2 YYNGEE. The CDR3 runs 16 residues. The DNA of the CDR3 is TGTGCCAGCAGCGTAGGAGGGACTTTAAACACCGGGGAGCTGTTTTTT. Translation gives CASSVGGTLNTGELFF.

The rearrangement uses TRBV30 and TRBJ2-5; no firm D call. The V end was cut by 3 bases, the J end by 4 bases, with 6 bases between. Germline loops: CDR1 GTSNPN, CDR2 SVGIG (reference sequence). The CDR3 is 11 residues long. The CDR3 DNA reads TGTGCCTGGAGAAAGCGAGAGACCCAGTACTTC. This codes for CAWRKRETQYF.

CDR3 bases: TGTGCCAGCAGCCAAGGTTTTAGCGGGACTTCGGATGAGCAGTTCTTC. It encodes CASSQGFSGTSDEQFF. The rearrangement uses TRBV3-1 and TRBJ2-1; 8 bases map to TRBD2. V was pared by 1 base and J by 8 bases, with 10 bases of the junction left unmatched. Per germline, CDR1 LGHDT and CDR2 YNNKEL (reference sequence). The CDR3 loop spans 16 amino acids.

The genes are TRBV3-1 and TRBJ2-5; 7 nucleotides match TRBD2. This CDR3 spans 13 amino acids. The germline V gene encodes CDR1 LGHDT and CDR2 YNNKEL (reference sequence). V shed 4 bases, J shed 9 bases, and the junction held 8 bases outside the gene matches. DNA of the CDR3: TGTGCCAGCAGCCCCCAGCGGGGAGGCGCCCAGTACTTC. It encodes CASSPQRGGAQYF.

The chain couples TRBV5-1 to TRBJ2-7; D unclear. Germline V lookup: CDR1 SGHRS, CDR2 YFSETQ. V was shortened by 10 bases and J by 7 bases, with 24 bases between the two germline ends. The CDR3 is 14 amino acids. The CDR3 region is CACLELKGWKEQYF. The CDR3 nucleotides read TGCGCCTGCCTCGAGTTAAAGGGATGGAAAGAGCAGTACTTC.

This clonotype was picked up one time. The V gene is TRBV28, the J gene TRBJ2-7, with D tentatively TRBD2 (6 bases). From germline, CDR1 is MDHEN and CDR2 SYDVKM. Trimming cost V 5 bases and J 2 bases, with 16 bases left between them. The CDR3 spans 15 residues. The CDR3 region is CASSPRDFGAYEQYF. CDR3 sequence (DNA): TGTGCCAGCAGTCCCCGGGACTTTGGGGCCTACGAGCAGTACTTC.

This CDR3 is CASSTPGGKNIQYF. The CDR3 DNA follows: TGTGCCAGCAGCACCCCAGGGGGGAAAAACATTCAGTACTTC. The chain combines TRBV3-1 with TRBJ2-4, with a possible D match to TRBD1 (7 bases). The CDR3 is made up of 14 amino acids. Germline CDR1 and CDR2: LGHDT and YNNKEL (reference sequence). V was pared by 5 bases and J by 4 bases, with 12 bases between.

This clonotype was detected only a few times. The rearrangement joins TRBV18 to TRBJ2-1; maybe TRBD2 (5 bases). CDR1 and CDR2 from the germline V gene are KGHSH and LQKENI. Trimming took off 2 bases at V and 0 bases at J, with 8 bases between the two ends. The CDR3 extends over 15 amino acids. The CDR3 nucleotides read TGTGCCAGCTCACCAGGAGGAAGCTCCTACAATGAGCAGTTCTTC. The encoded protein is CASSPGGSSYNEQFF.